These 9 T cell receptor beta chains originate from one sample sequenced in a study of OX40 agonist ivuxolimab in advanced cancers. Libraries were prepared by immunoSEQ multiplex PCR; TCRdb keeps only in-frame clonotypes and omits some of them. The sample gives about 46,000 clones, about 91% of which show up once; 4.9% is in the top ten. The sequences come from CD4+ or CD8+ T cells sorted from blood, collected in a trial of the OX40 agonist ivuxolimab. All receptors come from an adult with an advanced solid tumor such as melanoma, head and neck, liver or kidney cancer.

The chain links TRBV29-1 to TRBJ1-1; D uncertain. Germline loops: CDR1 SQVTM, CDR2 ANQGSEA. CDR3 size: 12 residues. V was clipped by 0 bases and J by 1 base, with 3 bases between them. CDR3 in amino acids: CSVEEGNTEAFF. DNA for the CDR3: TGCAGCGTTGAAGAGGGGAACACTGAAGCTTTCTTT.

This chain links TRBV7-2 with TRBJ2-1, with 7 bases aligning to TRBD2. The length of the CDR3 is 15 residues. The V segment lost 5 bases and the J segment 0 bases; nucleotides outside the gene matches: 4. Germline-derived CDR1 and CDR2 are SGHTA and FQGNSA. The CDR3 nucleotides read TGTGCCAGCAGCATCCTAGCGGACTCCTACAATGAGCAGTTCTTC. As protein: CASSILADSYNEQFF.

V and J are TRBV5-4 and TRBJ1-2; D uncertain. CDR3 length equals 18 residues. V lost 0 bases to trimming and J lost 4 bases, with 22 bases between them. Germline CDR1 is SGHNT and CDR2 is YYREEE (reference sequence). CDR3 bases: TGTGCCAGCAGCTTGGGGGGAAAACACGCTTCCCCCCCCTATGGCTACACCTTC. The encoded protein is CASSLGGKHASPPYGYTF.

The CDR3 nucleotides are TGTGCCAGCAGCCCGGGACAGGTGGTTCGTCGCACAGATACGCAGTATTTT. This gives the protein CASSPGQVVRRTDTQYF. This chain links TRBV7-2 with TRBJ2-3, with TRBD1 matching over 8 bases. CDR1 is SGHTA, CDR2 FQGNSA, per germline. There are 17 residues in the CDR3. V was clipped by 5 bases and J by 1 base; unmatched bases: 11.

This chain links TRBV11-3 with TRBJ2-1; TRBD2 aligns across 11 bases. The V gene end was trimmed by 1 base and the J gene end by 9 bases; junction bases not matched to a gene: 5. The CDR3 is 15 amino acids. Looked up from germline, CDR1 is SGHNT and CDR2 is YENEEA. CDR3 in amino acids: CASSLASGGRSEQFF. The CDR3 coding sequence is TGTGCCAGCAGCTTAGCTAGCGGGGGGAGGAGTGAGCAGTTCTTC.

Here the CDR3 DNA reads TGTGCCAGCGGGGGGGGCACAGATACGCAGTATTTT. This gives the protein CASGGGTDTQYF. The rearrangement uses TRBV9 and TRBJ2-3; TRBD2 agrees at 7 bases. The V gene's germline CDR1 is SGDLS and CDR2 YYNGEE. This CDR3 has 12 residues. V was pared by 7 bases and J by 1 base, with 0 bases of the junction left unmatched.

This rearrangement joins TRBV7-9 to TRBJ2-3, with D possibly matching TRBD1 (6 bases). With 2 bases removed from V and 0 bases from J, the gap between germline ends came to 15 bases. There are 17 residues in the CDR3. Germline V gene data show CDR1 as SEHNR and CDR2 as FQNEAQ (reference sequence). CDR3 residues: CASSLLSLDSSTDTQYF. The CDR3 nucleotides are TGTGCCAGCAGCTTACTAAGTCTGGACAGTAGCACAGATACGCAGTATTTT.

The V and J genes are TRBV27 and TRBJ2-3; no definite D call. Germline V gives CDR1 MNHEY, CDR2 SMNVEV (reference sequence). CDR3 length: 15 residues. Trimming removed 6 bases at V and 2 bases at J, with 15 bases between. DNA for the CDR3: TGTGCCAGCAGCTCGGATGGGGTAAACACAGATACGCAGTATTTT. As protein: CASSSDGVNTDTQYF.

This clone was seen more than once but under ten times. V and J are TRBV27 and TRBJ2-7; D is ambiguous. This CDR3 region has 14 residues. Germline-derived CDR1 and CDR2 are MNHEY and SMNVEV (reference sequence). V dropped 3 bases and J dropped 7 bases, with 16 bases sitting between them. The CDR3 spells CASSFLPGPWEQYF. CDR3 bases: TGTGCCAGCAGTTTTCTTCCGGGCCCTTGGGAGCAGTACTTC.